Below are 23 T cell receptor beta chains sequenced from a single sample in a study of T cell clonality in common variable immunodeficiency. This table comes from immunoSEQ multiplex PCR, and its TCRdb copy is limited to in-frame clones, with some not included. The sample holds 30,000 or so clones, and no clone turns up only once. General study findings and limits: Fewer deletions and N-nucleotide insertions were reportedly seen in common variable immunodeficiency TCR beta sequences.

No cognate antigen is known for these TCRs. Sequencing used peripheral blood mononuclear cells. The receptors were gathered from a human donor with common variable immunodeficiency.

About this clone itself: Read sequence stops 3 residues before the CDR3 end, and the germline J gene provides the missing end. The rearrangement uses TRBV5-1 and TRBJ2-1; possible D gene TRBD2, 6 bases. The CDR3 spans 16 residues. The V gene's germline CDR1 is SGHRS and CDR2 YFSETQ. V dropped 0 bases and J dropped 8 bases, with 18 bases sitting between them. The CDR3 reads CASSLVAGQLHHEQFF. The CDR3 DNA, read in part, is TGCGCCAGCAGCTTGGTGGCGGGGCAACTACACCATGAG.

This clone occurred many times. The read terminates 3 residues before the CDR3 end, so the remaining end is supplied by the germline J gene. The V call is TRBV7-8, the J call TRBJ1-2; D uncertain. The V gene's germline CDR1 is SGHVS and CDR2 FQNEAQ. The CDR3 contains 13 residues. The CDR3 spells CASSSPPQGGYTF. Incomplete CDR3 DNA: TGTGCCAGCAGCTCGCCCCCCCAAGGGGGC.

This clone was counted between two and nine times. The read stops 3 residues short of the end of the CDR3; the missing end is completed from the germline J gene. V is TRBV14 and J is TRBJ2-7, with a tentative D call TRBD1 (6 bases). There are 16 residues in the CDR3. The V gene's germline CDR1 is SGHDN and CDR2 FVKESK. Trimming shortened V by 5 bases and J by 3 bases, and 20 bases separated the two germline ends. The CDR3 bases that were read are TGTGCCAGCAGCAATGTGGGGACACTCGGCAACTACGAG. Translating gives CASSNVGTLGNYE. The full CDR3 protein reads CASSNVGTLGNYEQYF.

This clone was counted only a few times. The read comes to an end 3 residues before the CDR3 does, leaving the germline J gene to fill in the end. V usage is TRBV19 and J usage is TRBJ2-7, with D perhaps TRBD1 or TRBD2 (5 bases each). The CDR3 runs 13 residues. Germline V CDR1 and CDR2: LNHDA, SQIVND (reference sequence). V was cut by 3 bases and J by 3 bases, with 9 bases left in between. CDR3 amino acids: CASSIEGSYEQYF. Partial CDR3 DNA: TGTGCCAGTAGTATCGAGGGGAGCTACGAG.

Many counts were recorded for this clone. The read is 3 residues too short to cover the CDR3 end, so that end is filled in from the germline J gene. The chain recombines TRBV20-1 with TRBJ1-5, with TRBD1 matching over 8 bases. Germline V gene sequence: CDR1 DFQATT, CDR2 SNEGSKA (reference sequence). This CDR3 spans 14 amino acids. With 2 bases clipped from V and 2 bases from J, the junction kept 2 bases outside the gene matches. The DNA read from the CDR3 is TGCAGTGCTAGATTGGGACAGGGCAATCAGCCC. This translates into CSARLGQGNQP. The full CDR3 protein reads CSARLGQGNQPQHF.

On this clone: The DNA ends 3 residues before the CDR3 does, and the rest of the CDR3 is filled in from the germline J gene. The V and J genes are TRBV19 and TRBJ2-7; maybe TRBD2 (6 bases). The germline V gene encodes CDR1 LNHDA and CDR2 SQIVND (reference sequence). V was clipped by 4 bases and J by 6 bases, with 19 bases between them. The CDR3 runs to 15 residues. Here the CDR3 reads CASSTQPGTSVEQYF. The part of the CDR3 DNA that was read is TGTGCCAGTAGTACTCAGCCCGGGACTTCCGTCGAG.

Concerning this clone: The CDR3 end lies 3 residues beyond the end of the read and is filled in from the germline J gene. The chain links TRBV5-1 to TRBJ2-7; the match to TRBD1 covers 7 bases. This CDR3 is built from 14 residues. Losses at the gene ends were 5 bases for V and 3 bases for J; bases not matched to a gene: 8. The germline V gene has CDR1 SGHRS and CDR2 YFSETQ. The CDR3 DNA, read in part, is TGCGCCAGCAGTAACGGACAGGTGGGCTACGAG. Amino acids: CASSNGQVGYE. The whole CDR3 sequence reads CASSNGQVGYEQYF.

In this sample, this clone turned up a few times. The part of the CDR3 DNA that was read is TGTGCCAGCAGCTGGGGTCTGACGGGGAAAAGGACC. Protein sequence: CASSWGLTGKRT. The full CDR3 sequence reads CASSWGLTGKRTQYF. The chain has TRBV7-2 and TRBJ2-5, with D possibly being TRBD2 (5 bases). The read halts 3 residues ahead of the CDR3 end, with the missing end drawn from the germline J gene. Germline CDR1 and CDR2: SGHTA and FQGNSA. V dropped 4 bases and J dropped 7 bases, with 19 bases sitting between them. The CDR3 has 15 amino acids.

Remarks on this clone: The CDR3 extends 3 residues past the end of the read, so its final part is completed from the germline J gene. The chain combines TRBV7-2 with TRBJ1-2; tentative D call: TRBD1 (6 bases). This CDR3 comprises 15 residues. V lost 1 base, J lost 7 bases, and 16 bases lay in between. The germline V gene encodes CDR1 SGHTA and CDR2 FQGNSA. The sequenced part of the CDR3 DNA is TGTGCCAGCAGCTTAGGGCAGGGGTTGCAAGCTGGC. Its protein is CASSLGQGLQAG. The whole CDR3 sequence reads CASSLGQGLQAGYTF.

The sample holds a few counts of this clone. From the germline J gene comes the end of the CDR3, since the read stops 3 residues before it. The chain recombines TRBV5-6 with TRBJ2-7; D ambiguous. CDR1 is SGHDT and CDR2 is YYEEEE in the germline V gene. Trimming took off 2 bases at V and 3 bases at J, with 9 bases between the two ends. The CDR3 is 13 amino acids. The part of the CDR3 DNA that was read is TGTGCCAGCAGCTTATACGGTTACTACGAG. Translation: CASSLYGYYE. The full CDR3 is CASSLYGYYEQYF. Full variable domain (outside the CDR3, taken from reference TRBV5-6 and TRBJ2-7): DAGVTQSPTHLIKTRGQQVTLRCSPKSGHDTVSWYQQALGQGPQFIFQYYEEEERQRGNFPDRFSGHQFPNYSSELNVNALLLGDSALYLCASSLYGYYEQYFGPGTRLTVT.

The sample holds a few counts of this clone. Sequencing ends 3 residues short of the CDR3 end; the germline J gene provides the rest. The chain couples TRBV7-2 to TRBJ2-1; D gene uncertain. Germline CDR1 SGHTA, CDR2 FQGNSA. The CDR3 sequence is 13 residues long. Trimming took off 2 bases at V and 7 bases at J, with 9 bases between the two ends. CDR3 bases read: TGTGCCAGCAGCTTACTTCTTCGGAATGAG. Translation: CASSLLLRNE. The CDR3 in full is CASSLLLRNEQFF.

This clone appeared many times. The CDR3 goes on 3 residues after the read ends, and that part is filled in from the germline J gene. This rearrangement joins TRBV7-2 to TRBJ1-1; 9 bases agree with TRBD1. CDR1 and CDR2 from the germline V gene are SGHTA and FQGNSA. This CDR3 spans 15 amino acids. J lost 3 bases, V lost 5 bases, and 7 bases had no gene match. The chain's CDR3 is CASSPQGALDTEAFF. CDR3 DNA (partial): TGTGCCAGCAGCCCACAGGGGGCCTTGGACACTGAA.

This clone has more than one count but fewer than ten. The read gets to within 3 residues of the CDR3 end, and the germline J gene fills in the rest. The chain joins TRBV19 to TRBJ2-5; D is uncertain. Germline values: CDR1 LNHDA, CDR2 SQIVND (reference sequence). CDR3 length: 13 amino acids. Trimming removed 3 bases at V and 1 base at J, with 6 bases between. Partial CDR3 DNA: TGTGCCAGTAGTATCAGGATCCAAGAGACC. Translated: CASSIRIQET. The full CDR3 reads CASSIRIQETQYF.

This clone was seen a handful of times. From the germline J gene comes the end of the CDR3, since the read stops 3 residues before it. The chain couples TRBV6-1 to TRBJ1-5; 8 bases agree with TRBD1. The CDR3 consists of 16 residues. With V trimmed by 2 bases and J by 2 bases, 5 bases remained unmatched. The germline CDR1 and CDR2 sequences are MNHNS and SASEGT. The CDR3 sequence: CASSERQGRRNQPQHF. CDR3 DNA, as far as it was read: TGTGCCAGCAGTGAAAGACAGGGGAGGCGCAATCAGCCC.

There are a few counts of this clone. Read sequence stops 3 residues before the CDR3 end, and the germline J gene provides the missing end. The chain couples TRBV20-1 to TRBJ2-3, with 7 bases matching TRBD2. V lost 3 bases to trimming and J lost 1 base; unmatched junction nucleotides: 13. There are 17 residues in the CDR3. CDR1 DFQATT and CDR2 SNEGSKA come from the germline V gene (reference sequence). CDR3 bases read: TGCAGTGCTAGTGTAGGCGGGGGTATCGTCGGCACAGATACG. It specifies CSASVGGGIVGTDT. The whole CDR3 reads CSASVGGGIVGTDTQYF.

The table lists this clone with a few counts. The read ends 3 residues early relative to the CDR3; the germline J gene fills the gap. V is TRBV7-9 and J is TRBJ1-1, with D perhaps TRBD1 (6 bases). V was clipped by 5 bases and J by 2 bases, with 15 bases between them. CDR3 length: 15 amino acids. Germline V lookup: CDR1 SEHNR, CDR2 FQNEAQ (reference sequence). The CDR3 bases that were read are TGTGCCAGCAGCCTGGGGGGGGCGCGAAACACTGAA. Encoded protein: CASSLGGARNTE. The entire CDR3 protein reads CASSLGGARNTEAFF.

A remark on this clone: From the germline J gene comes the end of the CDR3, since the read stops 3 residues before it. The chain has TRBV18 and TRBJ1-3; TRBD1 aligns across 7 bases. The V gene's germline CDR1 is KGHSH and CDR2 LQKENI. The ends lost 6 bases at V and 6 bases at J; junction bases unmatched: 8. CDR3 length: 14 residues. The CDR3 sequence is CASSKGGGENTIYF. Partial CDR3 DNA: TGTGCCAGCTCTAAAGGAGGGGGCGAAAACACC.

About this clone itself: The CDR3 is cut off 3 residues early in the read; its end comes from the germline J gene. The chain is built from TRBV19 and TRBJ1-5; 7 bases fit TRBD1. V shed 7 bases and J 0 bases; nucleotides not matched to a gene: 3. Germline V gene sequence: CDR1 LNHDA, CDR2 SQIVND (reference sequence). The CDR3 loop spans 14 amino acids. The DNA read from the CDR3 is TGTGCCAGTACCGGGACAGCTAGCAATCAGCCC. Its translation: CASTGTASNQP. The full-length CDR3 reads as CASTGTASNQPQHF. Variable domain in full (rest from reference TRBV19 and TRBJ1-5): DGGITQSPKYLFRKEGQNVTLSCEQNLNHDAMYWYRQDPGQGLRLIYYSQIVNDFQKGDIAEGYSVSREKKESFPLTVTSAQKNPTAFYLCASTGTASNQPQHFGDGTRLSIL.

The sample holds many counts of this clone. The covered CDR3 bases are TGTGCCAGCAGTCCCTACAGGGATACTGTAGACATT. This codes for CASSPYRDTVDI. The entire CDR3 reads CASSPYRDTVDIQYF. This chain connects TRBV6-2 or TRBV6-3 to TRBJ2-4; D is possibly TRBD1 (6 bases). The CDR3 goes on 3 residues after the read ends, and that part is filled in from the germline J gene. V was clipped by 5 bases and J by 8 bases, with 19 bases between them. CDR1 MNHEY and CDR2 SVGEGT come from the germline V gene. This CDR3 contains 15 residues.

In its sample, this clone was seen many times. The read halts 3 residues ahead of the CDR3 end, with the missing end drawn from the germline J gene. The chain links TRBV5-4 to TRBJ2-1, with 11 bases fitting TRBD1. This CDR3 has 15 amino acids. CDR1 is SGHNT, CDR2 YYREEE, per germline (reference sequence). The trim removed 4 bases at V and 8 bases at J, leaving 8 bases unmatched. The CDR3 loop reads CASSQGQGDRDEQFF. The part of the CDR3 DNA that was read is TGTGCCAGCAGCCAGGGACAGGGGGATAGGGATGAG.

This clone occurred a few times. The CDR3 is cut off 3 residues early in the read; its end comes from the germline J gene. The rearrangement uses TRBV30 and TRBJ2-3; a weak D match, TRBD1 (6 bases). CDR1 GTSNPN and CDR2 SVGIG come from the germline V gene (reference sequence). The CDR3 contains 13 residues. Trimming cost V 0 bases and J 4 bases, with 8 bases left between them. The sequenced part of the CDR3 DNA is TGTGCCTGGAGTGTGACAGGAGCAGATACG. Its protein is CAWSVTGADT. Given in full, the CDR3 is CAWSVTGADTQYF.

This clone occurred a few times. The DNA ends 3 residues before the CDR3 does, and the rest of the CDR3 is filled in from the germline J gene. The chain has TRBV29-1 and TRBJ2-5, with 7 bases that match TRBD1. The CDR3 spans 14 residues. J gave up 2 bases and V 7 bases, and 10 bases lay outside the gene matches. Germline assignment: CDR1 SQVTM and CDR2 ANQGSEA. The CDR3 loop reads CSAESMDRQETQYF. The CDR3 DNA, read in part, is TGCAGCGCCGAATCGATGGACAGGCAAGAGACC.

This clone counts as medium-sized. CDR3 amino acids: CSVLHRGNEQFF. The sequenced CDR3 bases are TGCAGCGTTCTCCACAGGGGGAATGAG. V is TRBV29-1 and J is TRBJ2-1, with 8 bases that match TRBD1. The read finishes 3 residues shy of the CDR3 end, and the germline J gene is used to complete it. The junction had 4 bases not matched to a gene; V was cut back by 5 bases and J by 7 bases. CDR1 and CDR2 (germline): SQVTM, ANQGSEA. This CDR3 has 12 residues.